A single sample is the source of the 31 T cell receptor beta chains below, sequenced in a study of T cell changes during pregnancy in multiple sclerosis. Clones were sequenced by immunoSEQ multiplex PCR, and TCRdb holds only the in-frame ones, with some missing. Altogether around 29,000 clones are present, more than 85% being singletons, with the ten largest covering under 3.5%. Specimen: CD4+ T cells from peripheral blood mononuclear cells, collected in the first trimester of pregnancy. The receptors here all came from a female donor in good health, enrolled as a control in a pregnancy study.

The V and J genes are TRBV29-1 and TRBJ1-2; maybe TRBD1 (6 bases). V was cut by 0 bases and J by 3 bases, with 11 bases left in between. This CDR3 has 14 amino acids. Germline V CDR1 and CDR2: SQVTM, ANQGSEA. The CDR3 nucleotides read TGCAGCGTTGAAGATACCAGGGGTGACTATGGCTACACCTTC. Protein sequence: CSVEDTRGDYGYTF.

This chain links TRBV4-3 with TRBJ2-3, with 13 bases aligning to TRBD2. The V and J ends lost 0 bases and 4 bases, in that order; junction bases with no gene match: 16. The germline gives CDR1 LGHNA, CDR2 YSLEER. CDR3 length: 21 residues. The CDR3 protein is CASSQEHGLAGVGPWADTQYF. CDR3 DNA: TGCGCCAGCAGCCAAGAGCACGGACTAGCGGGAGTTGGGCCATGGGCAGATACGCAGTATTTT.

V gene TRBV27 combines with J gene TRBJ1-1; TRBD1 matches at 11 bases. The trim removed 2 bases at V and 5 bases at J, leaving 4 bases unmatched. The CDR3 is 15 residues long. Germline V gene data show CDR1 as MNHEY and CDR2 as SMNVEV (reference sequence). The CDR3 region has the DNA TGTGCCAGCAGTTTAGGGACAGGGGGGGGGACTGAAGCTTTCTTT. Its protein product is CASSLGTGGGTEAFF.

The chain couples TRBV6-4 to TRBJ2-6; D is perhaps TRBD2 (6 bases). Per the germline V gene, CDR1 is MRHNA and CDR2 is SNTAGT. The CDR3 is made up of 16 amino acids. The V end lost 0 bases, the J end lost 0 bases, and 6 bases lay between the germline ends. The CDR3 DNA reads TGTGCCAGCAGTGACTCTAGCGGCTCTGGGGCCAACGTCCTGACTTTC. It codes for CASSDSSGSGANVLTF.

The rearrangement uses TRBV7-9 and TRBJ2-3; 9 bases match TRBD2. Germline CDR1 is SEHNR and CDR2 is FQNEAQ (reference sequence). The CDR3 has 15 residues. Trimming at V came to 1 base and at J to 4 bases, leaving 3 bases not matched to a gene. The CDR3 DNA sequence: TGTGCCAGCAGCTTAGTGCGGGGGGGAGCAGATACGCAGTATTTT. It specifies CASSLVRGGADTQYF.

The chain uses TRBV19 and TRBJ2-3, with 9 bases that match TRBD2. Germline V gene lookup returns CDR1 LNHDA and CDR2 SQIVND (reference sequence). V lost 10 bases and J lost 3; bases outside the gene matches: 5. This CDR3 contains 13 residues. The CDR3 DNA reads TGTGCCACGCGGGGGGGGATGACAGATACGCAGTATTTT. It specifies CATRGGMTDTQYF.

This rearrangement joins TRBV7-2 to TRBJ2-3, with 9 positions matching TRBD1. J gave up 3 bases and V 5 bases, and 3 bases lay outside the gene matches. The CDR3 is 14 amino acids. Germline V gene sequence: CDR1 SGHTA, CDR2 FQGNSA. CDR3 sequence reads: CASSKDRGTDTQYF. The CDR3 region has the DNA TGTGCCAGCAGCAAAGACAGGGGGACAGATACGCAGTATTTT.

J is TRBJ1-4 and V is TRBV4-1, with TRBD1 matching 8 bases. Trimming cost V 0 bases and J 8 bases; bases outside gene matches: 11. The CDR3 runs 17 residues. Germline loops: CDR1 MGHRA, CDR2 YSYEKL. CDR3 loop: CASSQDTGGRAKEKLFF. The CDR3, as DNA: TGCGCCAGCAGCCAAGATACAGGGGGAAGGGCAAAGGAAAAACTGTTTTTT.

V is TRBV28 and J is TRBJ2-2; 10 nucleotides match TRBD1. Germline-derived CDR1 and CDR2 are MDHEN and SYDVKM. Losses at the gene ends were 6 bases for V and 4 bases for J; bases not matched to a gene: 8. This CDR3 has 16 amino acids. This chain's CDR3 is CASRLRQGARTGELFF. The CDR3 nucleotides read TGTGCCAGCAGACTCCGACAGGGGGCGCGCACCGGGGAGCTGTTTTTT. The whole variable domain, filled in from reference TRBV28 and TRBJ2-2, reads DVKVTQSSRYLVKRTGEKVFLECVQDMDHENMFWYRQDPGLGLRLIYFSYDVKMKEKGDIPEGYSVSREKKERFSLILESASTNQTSMYLCASRLRQGARTGELFFGEGSRLTVL.

The rearrangement links TRBV2 to TRBJ1-6; D unresolved. The CDR3 covers 16 residues. V was trimmed by 7 bases and J by 4 bases, leaving 17 bases between them. Germline V lookup: CDR1 SNHLY, CDR2 FYNNEI. CDR3 sequence reads: CASIPWTYRYNSPLHF. CDR3 DNA sequence: TGTGCCAGCATCCCATGGACTTACCGTTATAATTCACCCCTCCACTTT.

This chain joins TRBV7-2 and TRBJ2-7; the D is unclear. Trimming pared 5 bases from V and 3 bases from J, leaving 11 bases between. The CDR3 totals 13 residues. CDR1 is SGHTA and CDR2 is FQGNSA in the germline V gene. The CDR3 region is CASSPVAGYEQYF. The CDR3 DNA sequence: TGTGCCAGCAGCCCAGTGGCAGGCTACGAGCAGTACTTC.

The V call is TRBV28, the J call TRBJ1-5, with D perhaps TRBD1 (5 bases). The CDR3 sequence is 14 residues long. Looked up from germline, CDR1 is MDHEN and CDR2 is SYDVKM. V lost 3 bases and J lost 5, with 11 bases in between. In DNA form, the CDR3 reads TGTGCCAGCAGTTTGGGGCAGGGTGATCAGCCCCAGCATTTT. This encodes CASSLGQGDQPQHF.

The gene calls are TRBV7-8 and TRBJ1-4, with 7 bases matching TRBD1. The V and J ends lost 0 bases and 0 bases, in that order; junction bases with no gene match: 1. Looked up from germline, CDR1 is SGHVS and CDR2 is FQNEAQ. This CDR3 has 16 residues. The CDR3 DNA sequence: TGTGCCAGCAGCTTAGCAGGGGGCGCAACTAATGAAAAACTGTTTTTT. Protein product: CASSLAGGATNEKLFF.

This clone has a single count. The rearrangement uses TRBV7-9 and TRBJ1-2; D is perhaps TRBD1 (5 bases). The CDR3 loop spans 14 amino acids. The V gene's germline CDR1 is SEHNR and CDR2 FQNEAQ (reference sequence). The V and J ends lost 3 bases and 7 bases respectively, with 15 bases between them. CDR3 residues: CASSFPGGLFGYTF. CDR3 DNA: TGTGCCAGCAGCTTCCCCGGGGGACTTTTTGGCTACACCTTC.

This clone has a single count. The J gene is TRBJ1-2, the V gene TRBV28, with 10 bases fitting TRBD1. CDR3 length: 14 residues. Per the germline V gene, CDR1 is MDHEN and CDR2 is SYDVKM. The trim removed 6 bases at V and 7 bases at J, leaving 8 bases unmatched. CDR3 DNA sequence: TGTGCCAGCAGCCCGAGGCGGGACAGGGGTGGCTACACCTTC. Residues: CASSPRRDRGGYTF.

The rearrangement uses TRBV5-1 and TRBJ2-6; D is ambiguous. Germline V gene data show CDR1 as SGHRS and CDR2 as YFSETQ. There are 16 residues in the CDR3. V was trimmed by 5 bases and J by 0 bases, leaving 12 bases between them. The CDR3 bases are TGCGCCAGCAGTACGGTCGAGAGCTCTGGGGCCAACGTCCTGACTTTC. Protein product: CASSTVESSGANVLTF. Using reference TRBV5-1 and TRBJ2-6 for the parts outside the CDR3, the full variable domain is KAGVTQTPRYLIKTRGQQVTLSCSPISGHRSVSWYQQTPGQGLQFLFEYFSETQRNKGNFPGRFSGRQFSNSRSEMNVSTLELGDSALYLCASSTVESSGANVLTFGAGSRLTVL.

The chain links TRBV7-8 to TRBJ1-5; 7 nucleotides align to TRBD1. Germline CDR1 and CDR2: SGHVS and FQNEAQ. Trimming cost V 1 base and J 6 bases; bases outside gene matches: 3. The CDR3 totals 14 residues. The CDR3 DNA reads as TGTGCCAGCAGCTTAGAAGGGGGCGGTCAGCCCCAGCATTTT. Protein sequence: CASSLEGGGQPQHF.

J is TRBJ2-7 and V is TRBV7-2, with TRBD2 matching over 8 bases. The germline CDR1 and CDR2 sequences are SGHTA and FQGNSA. The CDR3 is 15 amino acids. V dropped 5 bases and J dropped 7; count of bases not matched to a gene: 13. The CDR3 loop is CASSAEPGLGVEQYF. The CDR3 DNA is TGTGCCAGCAGCGCCGAGCCGGGACTAGGGGTTGAGCAGTACTTC. The whole variable domain, remainder taken from reference TRBV7-2 and TRBJ2-7, is GAGVSQSPSNKVTEKGKDVELRCDPISGHTALYWYRQSLGQGLEFLIYFQGNSAPDKSGLPSDRFSAERTGGSVSTLTIQRTQQEDSAVYLCASSAEPGLGVEQYFGPGTRLTVT.

This clone was picked up one time. The J gene is TRBJ2-7, the V gene TRBV30; D is possibly TRBD2 (5 bases). The CDR3 length is 13 residues. V lost 1 base, J lost 6 bases, and 13 bases lay in between. Germline V gene lookup returns CDR1 GTSNPN and CDR2 SVGIG (reference sequence). CDR3 sequence: CAWSGNAGVEQYF. The DNA of the CDR3 is TGTGCCTGGAGTGGCAACGCCGGGGTCGAGCAGTACTTC.

Written as DNA, the CDR3 is TGTGCCAGCTCACCAGACGGAGCAGGGGCGGGCTATGGCTACACCTTC. Translated: CASSPDGAGAGYGYTF. The chain has TRBV18 and TRBJ1-2; TRBD1 might be the D (6 bases). The CDR3 runs to 16 residues. V dropped 2 bases and J dropped 4 bases, with 17 bases sitting between them. CDR1 and CDR2 (germline): KGHSH, LQKENI.

The chain is built from TRBV5-4 and TRBJ2-1; 14 bases line up with TRBD2. With 4 bases clipped from V and 4 bases from J, the junction kept 1 base outside the gene matches. CDR1 SGHNT and CDR2 YYREEE come from the germline V gene (reference sequence). This CDR3 contains 15 residues. CDR3 bases: TGTGCCAGCAGCAGGACTAGCGGGAGGTACAATGAGCAGTTCTTC. Translating it yields CASSRTSGRYNEQFF.

The V and J genes are TRBV7-9 and TRBJ1-4; D possibly corresponds to TRBD1 (6 bases). Germline loops: CDR1 SEHNR, CDR2 FQNEAQ (reference sequence). V lost 1 base, J lost 5 bases, and 14 bases lay in between. The CDR3 is 16 residues long. The CDR3 bases are TGTGCCAGCAGCTTAGGTCAGGGGAGGGCGAATGAAAAACTGTTTTTT. Protein: CASSLGQGRANEKLFF.

The chain combines TRBV27 with TRBJ2-2; 14 bases match TRBD2. Germline assignment: CDR1 MNHEY and CDR2 SMNVEV (reference sequence). V was pared by 4 bases and J by 6 bases, with 10 bases of the junction left unmatched. This CDR3 contains 18 residues. The CDR3 loop is CASSSARLAGGVAGELFF. CDR3 DNA: TGTGCCAGCAGTTCAGCAAGACTAGCGGGAGGGGTTGCCGGGGAGCTGTTTTTT.

The genes are TRBV27 and TRBJ2-2; TRBD1 might be the D (6 bases). V was trimmed by 4 bases and J by 8 bases, leaving 17 bases between them. Germline assignment: CDR1 MNHEY and CDR2 SMNVEV (reference sequence). This CDR3 has 15 amino acids. The CDR3 loop is CASSWWGTKPGELFF. In nucleotides, the CDR3 is TGTGCCAGCAGTTGGTGGGGGACAAAACCGGGGGAGCTGTTTTTT.

The rearrangement uses TRBV6-4 and TRBJ2-3; 7 bases are a match to TRBD2. The germline V gene has CDR1 MRHNA and CDR2 SNTAGT. This CDR3 is built from 15 residues. The V gene end was trimmed by 6 bases and the J gene end by 1 base; junction bases not matched to a gene: 7. CDR3: CASSRASGGTDTQYF. The DNA for the CDR3 is TGTGCCAGCAGCAGGGCTAGCGGTGGCACAGATACGCAGTATTTT.

The gene calls are TRBV29-1 and TRBJ1-1; D gene ambiguous. V was pared by 5 bases and J by 4 bases, with 14 bases between. From germline, CDR1 is SQVTM and CDR2 ANQGSEA. CDR3 length: 13 residues. DNA of the CDR3: TGCAGCGTTTTGTGGAGAGGCGGCACTGAAGCTTTCTTT. Encoded protein: CSVLWRGGTEAFF.

The rearrangement links TRBV30 to TRBJ1-5; weak D call: TRBD1 (6 bases). This CDR3 region has 15 residues. CDR1 and CDR2 from the germline V gene are GTSNPN and SVGIG (reference sequence). V was shortened by 0 bases and J by 3 bases, with 12 bases between the two germline ends. The CDR3 DNA follows: TGTGCCTGGAGTGTTGCCGGGGGGCCCAATCAGCCCCAGCATTTT. As protein: CAWSVAGGPNQPQHF. The complete variable domain, with remaining parts taken from reference TRBV30 and TRBJ1-5, reads SQTIHQWPATLVQPVGSPLSLECTVEGTSNPNLYWYRQAAGRGLQLLFYSVGIGQISSEVPQNLSASRPQDRQFILSSKKLLLSDSGFYLCAWSVAGGPNQPQHFGDGTRLSIL.

The chain is built from TRBV9 and TRBJ2-1; 8 nucleotides match TRBD2. Germline CDR1 is SGDLS and CDR2 is YYNGEE. The V and J ends lost 4 bases and 3 bases, in that order; junction bases with no gene match: 9. This CDR3 has 16 amino acids. As DNA, the CDR3 is TGTGCCAGCAGCCCCACCGGGACTAGAAGCTACAATGAGCAGTTCTTC. This sequence encodes CASSPTGTRSYNEQFF.

This clone was counted once. This chain connects TRBV7-8 to TRBJ2-6; 7 bases agree with TRBD1. The CDR3 has 16 residues. V was clipped by 5 bases and J by 3 bases; unmatched bases: 7. Germline lookup yields CDR1 SGHVS and CDR2 FQNEAQ. CDR3 sequence: CASSHGQAFGANVLTF. The CDR3 nucleotides are TGTGCCAGCAGCCACGGACAGGCTTTTGGGGCCAACGTCCTGACTTTC.

The rearrangement joins TRBV6-6 to TRBJ1-3; TRBD1 is a possible D gene (5 bases). The CDR3 runs to 16 residues. V shed 5 bases and J shed 1 base, with 15 bases lying between them. Germline V gene data show CDR1 as MNHNY and CDR2 as SVGAGI (reference sequence). This CDR3 reads CASSRLGGVSGNTIYF. CDR3 coding DNA: TGTGCCAGCAGTCGGTTGGGGGGGGTTTCTGGAAACACCATATATTTT.

The V and J genes are TRBV28 and TRBJ1-6; D is unclear. Germline lookup yields CDR1 MDHEN and CDR2 SYDVKM. Between the trimmed V and J ends, which lost 1 base and 9 bases, there was a span of 7 bases. This CDR3 spans 13 amino acids. The DNA of the CDR3 is TGTGCCAGCAGTTTATTTACGGGTTCACCCCTCCACTTT. It translates to CASSLFTGSPLHF.